Described below is a single T cell receptor beta chain sequence and its context. Its antigen is currently unknown. With 60 Vbeta and 13 Jbeta primers, the PCR was carried out. Using immunoSEQ multiplex PCR, the repertoire was profiled, and TCRdb retains in-frame clones only, with some absent. Of about 160,000 clones detected, around 85% appear once; the ten largest clones hold 1.5% to 2%. This sample is part of a study of cytomegalovirus exposure and HLA in healthy donors. Whole-study results and caveats: Within an earlier analysis, most TCR beta V segments proved productive either about 87% or about 30% of the time.

The CDR3 is made up of 16 amino acids. V shed 6 bases, J shed 8 bases, and the junction held 14 bases outside the gene matches. From germline, CDR1 is SNHLY and CDR2 FYNNEI. No CMV serostatus entry exists for this donor. The sample consisted of PBMCs. The rearrangement uses TRBV2 and TRBJ1-5, with 9 bases that match TRBD1. The source of this sequence is a human donor in good health. Here the CDR3 DNA reads TGTGCCAGCAGCGACCCGAGGACAGGGGTGAAGGAGCCCCAGCATTTT. Protein product: CASSDPRTGVKEPQHF.